This TCR beta chain was identified during a study of blood T cell repertoires in COVID-19. Overall study: Material from acute and convalescent COVID-19 was sourced from the United States, Italy and Spain.

Sequencing used immunoSEQ multiplex PCR; TCRdb keeps in-frame clones, though not all of them. The table records hundreds of thousands of clones, 75% to 85% of them present only once. Germline values: CDR1 GTSNPN, CDR2 SVGIG (reference sequence). V was cut by 1 base and J by 4 bases, with 7 bases left in between. The CDR3 spans 12 residues. On this clone itself: This sample includes further DNA sequences coding for the same CDR3.

Living in about two dozen US areas, the participants were between about 18 and 90 years of age. This receptor was identified in a woman in her forties or fifties with acute COVID-19. V gene TRBV30 combines with J gene TRBJ1-1; D is undetermined. Source material: PBMCs or T cells enriched from blood (not recorded which). CDR3 loop: CAWSGGGTEAFF. CDR3 DNA: TGTGCCTGGAGTGGGGGAGGCACTGAAGCTTTCTTT.